This TCR beta chain was documented in a study of immune evolution from preneoplasia to lung adenocarcinoma. The germline V gene has CDR1 ENHRY and CDR2 SYGVKD. The CDR3 sequence is 15 residues long. The V gene lost 5 bases and the J gene lost 4 bases, with 17 bases spanning the gap. The protocol was immunoSEQ multiplex PCR, while the TCRdb copy is restricted to in-frame clones and leaves out a portion. The table lists roughly 9,400 clones, more than 75% of them singletons. Material for sequencing was FFPE invasive lung adenocarcinoma tissue. The chain recombines TRBV10-3 with TRBJ1-2; TRBD1 is a possible D gene (6 bases). This receptor was identified in a person aged 65 to 85 with invasive lung adenocarcinoma. Some clones in this sample may be carry-over from other donors' samples. The CDR3 DNA sequence: TGTGCCATCAGTCTAGACAGGCAGGGGACCTATGGCTACACCTTC. Translating gives CAISLDRQGTYGYTF.